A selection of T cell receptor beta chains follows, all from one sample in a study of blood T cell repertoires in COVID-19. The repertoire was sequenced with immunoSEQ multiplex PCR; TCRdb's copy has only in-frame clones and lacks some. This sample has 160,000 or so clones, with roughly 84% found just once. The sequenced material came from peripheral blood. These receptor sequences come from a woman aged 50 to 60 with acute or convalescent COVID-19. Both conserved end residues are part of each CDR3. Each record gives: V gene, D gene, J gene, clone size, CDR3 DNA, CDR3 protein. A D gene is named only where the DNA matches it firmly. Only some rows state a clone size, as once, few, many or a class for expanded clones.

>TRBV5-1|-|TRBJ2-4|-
TGCGCCAGCAGCTTGGAGGCAGGGGTGAACATTCAGTACTTC
CASSLEAGVNIQYF
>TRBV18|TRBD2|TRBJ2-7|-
TGTGCCAGCTCCTTAGCGGGAGGGTCCTACGAGCAGTACTTC
CASSLAGGSYEQYF
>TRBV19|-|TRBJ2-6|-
TGTGCCAGTAGTATCGTTTGGGACTCCGCTGGGGCCAACGTCCTGACTTTC
CASSIVWDSAGANVLTF
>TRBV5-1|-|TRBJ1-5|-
TGCGCCAGCAGCTTGGGGCAGAGCAATCAGCCCCAGCATTTT
CASSLGQSNQPQHF
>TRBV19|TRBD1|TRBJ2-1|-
TGTGCCAGCCGGGACAGGGCATTCAATGAGCAGTTCTTC
CASRDRAFNEQFF
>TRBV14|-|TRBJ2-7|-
TGTGCCAGCAGCCAAGATCGTGGGAGCGAGCAGTACTTC
CASSQDRGSEQYF
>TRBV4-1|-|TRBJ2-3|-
TGCGCCAGCAGCCAAGATGGTACGGGGGGCGGTCCAGATACGCAGTATTTT
CASSQDGTGGGPDTQYF
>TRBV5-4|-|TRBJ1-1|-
TGTGCCAGCAGCCGTATGAACACTGAAGCTTTCTTT
CASSRMNTEAFF
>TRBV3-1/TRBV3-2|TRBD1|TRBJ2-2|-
TGTGCCAGCAGCCAAATGGGACAGGGGAACACCGGGGAGCTGTTTTTT
CASSQMGQGNTGELFF
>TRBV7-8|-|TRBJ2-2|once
TGTGCCAGCAGCTTACTTTCCACTTTATCCGGCAGGGGCAGCCGGAACACCGGGGAGCTGTTTTTT
CASSLLSTLSGRGSRNTGELFF
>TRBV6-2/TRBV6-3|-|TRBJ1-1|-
TGTGCCAGCAGTTACTCGGGCGGGAAGAAAGCTTTCTTT
CASSYSGGKKAFF
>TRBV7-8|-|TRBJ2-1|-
TGTGCCAGCAGCTTAGTTTGGGACTTGAAGTTTGATGAGCAGTTCTTC
CASSLVWDLKFDEQFF
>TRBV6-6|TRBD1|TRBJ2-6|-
TGTGCCAGCAGTCCAAGAGAGGGGACAGGGATTGGGGCCAACGTCCTGACTTTC
CASSPREGTGIGANVLTF
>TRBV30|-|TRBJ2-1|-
TGTGCCTGGAACGGCCTACAGGGCAATGAGCAGTTCTTC
CAWNGLQGNEQFF
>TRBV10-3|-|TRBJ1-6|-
TGTGCCATCAGGTTCGCCAGGGAGGAGAGTTCACCCCTCCACTTT
CAIRFAREESSPLHF
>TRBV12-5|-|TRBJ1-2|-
TGTGCTAGTGGTTCGCAAATCAGGGTTAAGGAAGATGGCTACACCTTC
CASGSQIRVKEDGYTF
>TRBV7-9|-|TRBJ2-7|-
TGTGCCAGCAGCTTAGGCGAACTAGCAAACTACGAGCAGTACTTC
CASSLGELANYEQYF
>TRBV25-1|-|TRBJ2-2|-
TGTGCCAGCAGAGAGACCGGGGAGCTGTTTTTT
CASRETGELFF
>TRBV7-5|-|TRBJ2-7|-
TGTGCCAGAAGCTTAGGTTCGTCAGGCTACGAGCAGTACTTC
CARSLGSSGYEQYF
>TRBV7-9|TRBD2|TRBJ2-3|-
TGTGCCAGCAGCCTATTTGGACTAGCGGGAGATTATACGCAGTATTTT
CASSLFGLAGDYTQYF
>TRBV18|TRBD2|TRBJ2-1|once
TGTGCCAGCTCACCACCGGGCTCCCTAGCGGGCCCGCTTACCTTCAACAATGAGCAGTTCTTC
CASSPPGSLAGPLTFNNEQFF
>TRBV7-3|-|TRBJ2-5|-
TGTGCCAGCAGCGCAGGGTCCCAAGGGGAGACCCAGTACTTC
CASSAGSQGETQYF
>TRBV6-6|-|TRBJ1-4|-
TGTGCCAGCAGTCGCGATTACAGTTTATTGAATGAAAAACTGTTTTTT
CASSRDYSLLNEKLFF
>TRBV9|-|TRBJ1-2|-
TGTGCCAGCGCGGGCGGGGGCGATGGCTACACCTTC
CASAGGGDGYTF
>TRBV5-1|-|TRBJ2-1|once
TGCGCCAGCAGTGAGAGGGAATCGATCTACAATGAGCAGTTCTTC
CASSERESIYNEQFF
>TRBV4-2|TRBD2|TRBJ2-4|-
TGTGCCAGCAGCCAGGAATCTAGCGGTGGGAACATTCAGTACTTC
CASSQESSGGNIQYF
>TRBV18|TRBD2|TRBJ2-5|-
TGTGCCAGCTCACCACGGGAGAGCGGGAATCAAGAGACCCAGTACTTC
CASSPRESGNQETQYF
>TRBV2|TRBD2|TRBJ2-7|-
TGTGCCAGCAGTGAAGGAGGAGCGGGGGGGCCCTACGAGCAGTACTTC
CASSEGGAGGPYEQYF
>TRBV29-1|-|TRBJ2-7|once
TGCAGCGTTGCGAGGAACGGCGGCGAGCAGTACTTC
CSVARNGGEQYF
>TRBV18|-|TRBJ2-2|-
TGTGCCAGCTCACCGGGTCCTCGGGTCGGGGAGCTGTTTTTT
CASSPGPRVGELFF
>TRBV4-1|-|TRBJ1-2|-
TGCGCCAGCAGCCAACCGGAGTATGGCTACACCTTC
CASSQPEYGYTF
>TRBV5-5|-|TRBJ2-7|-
TGTGCCAGCAGCTTGCAGGTACAGGTCAACGAGCAGTACTTC
CASSLQVQVNEQYF
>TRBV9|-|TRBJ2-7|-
TGTGCCAGCAGCTTCCGAGCAGGGTGGACCTACGAGCAGTACTTC
CASSFRAGWTYEQYF
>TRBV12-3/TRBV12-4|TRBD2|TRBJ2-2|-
TGTGCCAGCACCCGGGGGGTTACCGGGGAGCTGTTTTTT
CASTRGVTGELFF
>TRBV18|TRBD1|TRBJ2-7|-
TGTGCCAGCTCGCAAAACGCGAACAGAAGGGGGCGACGTCTCGAGCAGTACTTC
CASSQNANRRGRRLEQYF
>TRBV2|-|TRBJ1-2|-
TGTGCCAGCAAGGAAGGGGTCTATGGCTACACCTTC
CASKEGVYGYTF
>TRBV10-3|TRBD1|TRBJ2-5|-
TGTGCCATCAGTGAGACCGGGACAGGGGGTATATCGGAGACCCAGTACTTC
CAISETGTGGISETQYF
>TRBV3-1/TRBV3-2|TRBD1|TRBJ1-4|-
TGTGCCAGCAGTCACAACGGGCCCGACAGGGTGGAACTGTTTTTT
CASSHNGPDRVELFF
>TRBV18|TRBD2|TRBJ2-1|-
TGTGCCAGCTCACCTCTAGGGACTAGCGGGAGAGTTGAGCAGTTCTTC
CASSPLGTSGRVEQFF
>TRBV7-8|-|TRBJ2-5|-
TGTGCCAGCAGCTTAGCAGCGGTACAAGAGACCCAGTACTTC
CASSLAAVQETQYF
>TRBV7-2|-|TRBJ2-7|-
TGTGCCAGCAGCTTAGTTCCGAGGGCGAGTGACTACGAGCAGTACTTC
CASSLVPRASDYEQYF
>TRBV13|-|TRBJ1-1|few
TGTGCCTCTTTTTCAAGGGGGTACACTGAAGCTTTCTTT
CASFSRGYTEAFF
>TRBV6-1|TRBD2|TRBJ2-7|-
TGTGCCAGCAGTGAACCCGGGACTAAGGCGTACGAGCAGTACTTC
CASSEPGTKAYEQYF
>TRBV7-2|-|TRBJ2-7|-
TGTGCCAGCAGCTTCGGACTCCCGCAGGTCTCCTACGAGCAGTACTTC
CASSFGLPQVSYEQYF
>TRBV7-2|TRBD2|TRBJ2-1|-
TGTGCCAGCAGCACCCTAGCGGGAGCGAACTTCGATGAGCAGTTCTTC
CASSTLAGANFDEQFF
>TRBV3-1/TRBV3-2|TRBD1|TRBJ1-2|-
TGTGCCAGCAGCCAAGTAGGACAGGGGGCTAACTATGGCTACACCTTC
CASSQVGQGANYGYTF
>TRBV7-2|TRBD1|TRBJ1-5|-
TGTGCCAGCAGCTCCGGACAGGGGAGCAATCAGCCCCAGCATTTT
CASSSGQGSNQPQHF
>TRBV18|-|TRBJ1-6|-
TGTGCCAGCTCACCATCGGGCTCCTATAATTCACCCCTCCACTTT
CASSPSGSYNSPLHF
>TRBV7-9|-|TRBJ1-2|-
TGTGCCAGCAGCTTTGGGAGGGGCAGGGACTATGGCTACACCTTC
CASSFGRGRDYGYTF
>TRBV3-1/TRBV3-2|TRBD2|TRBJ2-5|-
TGTGCCAGCAGCCAGGACAGGTCTAGCGGGGGTGAGACCCAGTACTTC
CASSQDRSSGGETQYF
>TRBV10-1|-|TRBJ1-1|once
TGCGCCAGCAGTGAGGTGACGGAGGGGGCTTTCTTT
CASSEVTEGAFF
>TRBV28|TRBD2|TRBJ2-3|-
TGTGCCAGCAGTTTCGTAGCGGGATTCGATACGCAGTATTTT
CASSFVAGFDTQYF
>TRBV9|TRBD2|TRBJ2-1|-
TGTGCCAGCAGCGTAGGACTAGCGGGAGACTATGAGCAGTTCTTC
CASSVGLAGDYEQFF
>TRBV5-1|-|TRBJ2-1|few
TGCGCCAGCAGCTCTTTCCCCCCTATGGCAGACGTAGCCAATGAGCAGTTCTTC
CASSSFPPMADVANEQFF